This TCR beta chain was sequenced for a study of OX40 agonist ivuxolimab in advanced cancers. From germline, CDR1 is SGHAT and CDR2 FQNNGV. Trimming stripped 3 bases from V and 2 bases from J, with 16 bases between. This CDR3 has 16 residues. This clone appeared a single time. The antigen remains unidentified. Exclusion of a patient followed from autoimmune disease history or systemic immunosuppression. Produced via immunoSEQ multiplex PCR; TCRdb's table is partial and in-frame only. The sample holds about 32,000 clones, around nine tenths seen once. Points from the study as a whole: On average, a greater number of expanded clones characterised CD8+ T cells relative to CD4+.

The sample was CD4+ or CD8+ T cells sorted from blood, taken in a trial of the OX40 agonist ivuxolimab. The TCR comes from an adult with an advanced solid tumor such as melanoma, head and neck, liver or kidney cancer. The gene calls are TRBV11-2 and TRBJ2-5; D unresolved. The CDR3: CASSFSAYSQQETQYF. CDR3 DNA: TGTGCCAGCAGCTTTTCGGCTTACTCTCAGCAAGAGACCCAGTACTTC.